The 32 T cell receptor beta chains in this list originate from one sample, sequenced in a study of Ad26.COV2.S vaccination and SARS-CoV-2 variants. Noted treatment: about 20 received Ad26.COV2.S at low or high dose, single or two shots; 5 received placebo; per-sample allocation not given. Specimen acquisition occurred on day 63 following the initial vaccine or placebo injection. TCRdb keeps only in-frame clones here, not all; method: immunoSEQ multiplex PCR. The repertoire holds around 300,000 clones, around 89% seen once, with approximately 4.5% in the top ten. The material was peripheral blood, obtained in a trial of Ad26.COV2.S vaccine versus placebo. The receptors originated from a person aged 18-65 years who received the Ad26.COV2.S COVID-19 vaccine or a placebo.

CDR3 sequence reads: CASSQRGSGGGNEQFF. Here the CDR3 DNA reads TGTGCCAGCAGCCAAAGGGGCAGCGGGGGAGGAAATGAGCAGTTCTTC. The V and J genes are TRBV4-2 and TRBJ2-1; TRBD2 matches at 8 bases. This CDR3 comprises 16 residues. The V segment lost 2 bases and the J segment 7 bases; nucleotides outside the gene matches: 10. The germline V gene has CDR1 LGHNA and CDR2 YNFKEQ.

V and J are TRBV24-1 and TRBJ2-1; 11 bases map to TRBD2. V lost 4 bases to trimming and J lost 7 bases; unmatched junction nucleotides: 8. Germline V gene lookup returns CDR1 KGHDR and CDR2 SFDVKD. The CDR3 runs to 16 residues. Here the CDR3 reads CATSELGTSGVNEQFF. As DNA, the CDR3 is TGTGCCACCAGTGAACTCGGGACTAGCGGTGTGAATGAGCAGTTCTTC.

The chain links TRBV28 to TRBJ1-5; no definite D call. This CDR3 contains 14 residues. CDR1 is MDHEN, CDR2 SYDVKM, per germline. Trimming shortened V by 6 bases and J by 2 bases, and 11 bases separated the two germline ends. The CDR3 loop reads CASRTGVGNQPQHF. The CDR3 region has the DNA TGTGCCAGCAGAACGGGTGTCGGCAATCAGCCCCAGCATTTT.

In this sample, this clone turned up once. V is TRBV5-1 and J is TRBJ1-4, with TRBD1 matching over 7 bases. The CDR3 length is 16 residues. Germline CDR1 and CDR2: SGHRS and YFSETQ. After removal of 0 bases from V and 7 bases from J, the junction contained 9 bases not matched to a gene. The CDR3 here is CASSLVSSTGFEKLFF. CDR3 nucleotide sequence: TGCGCCAGCAGCTTGGTGAGTTCGACAGGGTTTGAAAAACTGTTTTTT.

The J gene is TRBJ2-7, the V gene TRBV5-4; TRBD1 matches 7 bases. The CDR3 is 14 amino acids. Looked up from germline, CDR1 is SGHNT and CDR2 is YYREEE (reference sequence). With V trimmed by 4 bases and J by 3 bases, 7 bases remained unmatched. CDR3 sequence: CASSLRTGNYEQYF. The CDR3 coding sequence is TGTGCCAGCAGCCTCAGGACAGGTAACTACGAGCAGTACTTC.

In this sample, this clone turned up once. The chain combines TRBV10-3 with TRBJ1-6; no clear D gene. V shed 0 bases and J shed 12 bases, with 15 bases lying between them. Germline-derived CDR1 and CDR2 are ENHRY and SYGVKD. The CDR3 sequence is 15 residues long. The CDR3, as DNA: TGTGCCATCAGTGAGTCGATAAGTGGGTTTCTACCCCTCCACTTT. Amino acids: CAISESISGFLPLHF.

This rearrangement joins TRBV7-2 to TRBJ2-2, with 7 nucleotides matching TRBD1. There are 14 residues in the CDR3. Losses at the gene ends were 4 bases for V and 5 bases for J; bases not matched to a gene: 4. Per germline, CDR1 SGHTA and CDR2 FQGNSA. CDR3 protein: CASSYRQGTGELFF. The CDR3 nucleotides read TGTGCCAGCAGCTACCGACAGGGAACCGGGGAGCTGTTTTTT. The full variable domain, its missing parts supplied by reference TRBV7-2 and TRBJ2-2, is GAGVSQSPSNKVTEKGKDVELRCDPISGHTALYWYRQSLGQGLEFLIYFQGNSAPDKSGLPSDRFSAERTGGSVSTLTIQRTQQEDSAVYLCASSYRQGTGELFFGEGSRLTVL.

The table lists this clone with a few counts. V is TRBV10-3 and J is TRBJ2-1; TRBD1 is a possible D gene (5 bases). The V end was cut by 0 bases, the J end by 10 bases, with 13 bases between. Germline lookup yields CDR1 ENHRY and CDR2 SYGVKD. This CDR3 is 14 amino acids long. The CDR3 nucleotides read TGTGCCATCAGTGAGTCGTATCAGGGTGGGGAGCAGTTCTTC. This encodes CAISESYQGGEQFF.

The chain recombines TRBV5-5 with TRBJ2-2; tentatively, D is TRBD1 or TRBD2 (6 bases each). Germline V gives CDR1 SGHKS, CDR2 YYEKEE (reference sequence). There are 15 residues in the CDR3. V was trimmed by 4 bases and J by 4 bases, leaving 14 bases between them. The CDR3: CASSGWGAITGELFF. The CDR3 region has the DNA TGTGCCAGCAGCGGTTGGGGGGCAATCACCGGGGAGCTGTTTTTT.

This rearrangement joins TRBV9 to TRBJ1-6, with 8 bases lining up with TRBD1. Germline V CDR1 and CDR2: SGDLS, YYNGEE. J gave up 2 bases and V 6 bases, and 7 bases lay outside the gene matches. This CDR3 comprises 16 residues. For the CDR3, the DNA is TGTGCCAGCATGAAAGGACAGGGTACCTATAATTCACCCCTCCACTTT. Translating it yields CASMKGQGTYNSPLHF.

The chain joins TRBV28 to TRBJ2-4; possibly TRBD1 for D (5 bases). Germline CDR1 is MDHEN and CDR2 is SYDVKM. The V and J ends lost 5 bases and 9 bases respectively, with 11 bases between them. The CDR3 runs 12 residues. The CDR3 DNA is TGTGCCAGCAGTCGACAGTACACCATTCAGTACTTC. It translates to CASSRQYTIQYF.

CDR3: CASSESGVQEQYF. Written as DNA, the CDR3 is TGTGCCAGCAGTGAATCCGGGGTGCAAGAGCAGTACTTC. The rearrangement joins TRBV6-1 to TRBJ2-7; perhaps TRBD2 as D (5 bases). Deletions cut 2 bases from V and 7 bases from J, with 12 bases between. Germline assignment: CDR1 MNHNS and CDR2 SASEGT. The CDR3 totals 13 residues.

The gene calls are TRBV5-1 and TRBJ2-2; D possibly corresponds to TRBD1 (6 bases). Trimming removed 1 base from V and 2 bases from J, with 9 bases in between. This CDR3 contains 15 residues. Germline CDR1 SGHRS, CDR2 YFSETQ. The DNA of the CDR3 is TGCGCCAGCAGCTTGCAGGGGTCTAACACCGGGGAGCTGTTTTTT. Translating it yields CASSLQGSNTGELFF.

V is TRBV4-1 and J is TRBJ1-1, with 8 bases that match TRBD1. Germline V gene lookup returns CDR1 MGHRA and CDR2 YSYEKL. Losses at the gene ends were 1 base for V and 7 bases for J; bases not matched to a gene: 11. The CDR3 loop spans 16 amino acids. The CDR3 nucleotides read TGCGCCAGCAGCCAAGGATGGGGAAGACAGGGGATTGAAGCTTTCTTT. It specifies CASSQGWGRQGIEAFF.

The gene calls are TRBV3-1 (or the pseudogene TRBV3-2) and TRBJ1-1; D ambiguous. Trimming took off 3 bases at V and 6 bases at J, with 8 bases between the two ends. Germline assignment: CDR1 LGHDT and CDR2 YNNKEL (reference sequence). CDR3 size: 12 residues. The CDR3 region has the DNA TGTGCCAGCAGCCAGGTGGGCGCTGAAGCTTTCTTT. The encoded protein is CASSQVGAEAFF.

Written as DNA, the CDR3 is TGCGCCAGCAGCCAAGAATGGCAGGGGGCCGCTAACTATGGCTACACCTTC. Its protein is CASSQEWQGAANYGYTF. The chain joins TRBV4-3 to TRBJ1-2; 8 nucleotides agree with TRBD1. The CDR3 is 17 amino acids. Germline CDR1 and CDR2: LGHNA and YSLEER. V shed 0 bases, J shed 0 bases, and the junction held 6 bases outside the gene matches.

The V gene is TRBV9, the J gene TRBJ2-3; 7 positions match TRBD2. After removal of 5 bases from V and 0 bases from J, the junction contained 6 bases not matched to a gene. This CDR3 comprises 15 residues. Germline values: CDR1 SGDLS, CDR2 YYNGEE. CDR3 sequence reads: CASSDGEGSTDTQYF. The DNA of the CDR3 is TGTGCCAGCAGTGATGGGGAGGGGAGCACAGATACGCAGTATTTT.

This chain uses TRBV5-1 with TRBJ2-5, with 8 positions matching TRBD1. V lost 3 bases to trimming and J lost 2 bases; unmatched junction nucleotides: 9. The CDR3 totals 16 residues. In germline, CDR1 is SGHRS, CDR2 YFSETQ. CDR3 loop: CASSSGQGGRQETQYF. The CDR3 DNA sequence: TGCGCCAGCAGCTCTGGACAGGGAGGACGGCAAGAGACCCAGTACTTC. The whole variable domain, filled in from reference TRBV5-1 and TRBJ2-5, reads KAGVTQTPRYLIKTRGQQVTLSCSPISGHRSVSWYQQTPGQGLQFLFEYFSETQRNKGNFPGRFSGRQFSNSRSEMNVSTLELGDSALYLCASSSGQGGRQETQYFGPGTRLLVL.

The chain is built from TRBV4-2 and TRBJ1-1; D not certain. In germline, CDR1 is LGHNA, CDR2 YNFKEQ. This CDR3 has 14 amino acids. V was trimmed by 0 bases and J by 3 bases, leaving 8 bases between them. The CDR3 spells CASSQDLGYTEAFF. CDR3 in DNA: TGTGCCAGCAGCCAAGATTTGGGTTACACTGAAGCTTTCTTT.

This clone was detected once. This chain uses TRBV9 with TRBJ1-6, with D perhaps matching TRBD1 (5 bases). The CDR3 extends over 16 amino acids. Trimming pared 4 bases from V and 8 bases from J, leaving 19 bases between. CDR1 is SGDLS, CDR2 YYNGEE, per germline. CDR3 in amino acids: CASSPGGLPTDSPLHF. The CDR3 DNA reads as TGTGCCAGCAGCCCCGGGGGTCTTCCGACGGATTCACCCCTCCACTTT.

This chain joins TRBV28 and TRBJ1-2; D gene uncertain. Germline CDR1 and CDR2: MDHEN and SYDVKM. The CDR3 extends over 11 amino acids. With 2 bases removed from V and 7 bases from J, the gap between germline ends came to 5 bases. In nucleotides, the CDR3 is TGTGCCAGCAGTTTAGATAGTGGCTACACCTTC. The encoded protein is CASSLDSGYTF.

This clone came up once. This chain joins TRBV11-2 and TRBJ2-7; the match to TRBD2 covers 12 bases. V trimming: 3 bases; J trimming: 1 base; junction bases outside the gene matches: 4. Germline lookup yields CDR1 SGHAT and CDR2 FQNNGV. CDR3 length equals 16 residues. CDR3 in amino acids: CASSLTSGGTSYEQYF. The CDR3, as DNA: TGTGCCAGCAGCTTGACTAGCGGGGGTACTTCCTACGAGCAGTACTTC.

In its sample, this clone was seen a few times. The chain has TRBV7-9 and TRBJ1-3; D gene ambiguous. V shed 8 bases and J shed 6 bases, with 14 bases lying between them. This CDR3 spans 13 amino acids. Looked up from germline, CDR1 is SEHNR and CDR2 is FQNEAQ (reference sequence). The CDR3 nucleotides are TGTGCCAGCCAACGTACGGGTACAAACACCATATATTTT. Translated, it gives CASQRTGTNTIYF. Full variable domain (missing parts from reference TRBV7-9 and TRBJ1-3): DTGVSQNPRHKITKRGQNVTFRCDPISEHNRLYWYRQTLGQGPEFLTYFQNEAQLEKSRLLSDRFSAERPKGSFSTLEIQRTEQGDSAMYLCASQRTGTNTIYFGEGSWLTVV.

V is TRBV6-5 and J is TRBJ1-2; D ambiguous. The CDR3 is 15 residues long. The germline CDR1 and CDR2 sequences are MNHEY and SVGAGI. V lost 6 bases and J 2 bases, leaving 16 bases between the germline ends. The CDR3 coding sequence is TGTGCCAGCAGCCCCGATACGTGGGGAAACTATGGCTACACCTTC. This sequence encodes CASSPDTWGNYGYTF.

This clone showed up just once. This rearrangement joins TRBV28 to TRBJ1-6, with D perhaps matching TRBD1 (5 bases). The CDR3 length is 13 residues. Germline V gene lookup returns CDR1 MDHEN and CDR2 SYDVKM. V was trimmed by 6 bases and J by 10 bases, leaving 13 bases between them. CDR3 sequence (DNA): TGTGCCAGCAGCCGCCTCGGGGGGTCACCCCTCCACTTT. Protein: CASSRLGGSPLHF.

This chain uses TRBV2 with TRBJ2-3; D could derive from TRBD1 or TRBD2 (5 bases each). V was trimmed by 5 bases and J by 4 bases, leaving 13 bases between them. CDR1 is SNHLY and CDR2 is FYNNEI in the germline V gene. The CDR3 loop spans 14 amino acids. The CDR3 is CASSSGRPADTQYF. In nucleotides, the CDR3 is TGTGCCAGCAGTTCGGGGCGGCCCGCAGATACGCAGTATTTT. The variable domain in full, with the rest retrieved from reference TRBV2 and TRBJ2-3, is EPEVTQTPSHQVTQMGQEVILRCVPISNHLYFYWYRQILGQKVEFLVSFYNNEISEKSEIFDDQFSVERPDGSNFTLKIRSTKLEDSAMYFCASSSGRPADTQYFGPGTRLTVL.

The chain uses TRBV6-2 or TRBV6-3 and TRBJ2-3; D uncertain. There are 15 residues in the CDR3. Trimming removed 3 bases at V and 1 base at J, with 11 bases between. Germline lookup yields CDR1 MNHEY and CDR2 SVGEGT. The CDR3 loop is CASSYHEKRTDTQYF. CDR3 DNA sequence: TGTGCCAGCAGTTATCATGAAAAGCGCACAGATACGCAGTATTTT.

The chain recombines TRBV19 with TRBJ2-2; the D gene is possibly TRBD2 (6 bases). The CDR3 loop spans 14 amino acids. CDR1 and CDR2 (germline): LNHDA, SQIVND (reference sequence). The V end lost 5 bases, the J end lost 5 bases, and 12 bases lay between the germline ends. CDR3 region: CASSLSGRTGELFF. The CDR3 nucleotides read TGTGCCAGTAGTTTGTCCGGGAGAACCGGGGAGCTGTTTTTT.

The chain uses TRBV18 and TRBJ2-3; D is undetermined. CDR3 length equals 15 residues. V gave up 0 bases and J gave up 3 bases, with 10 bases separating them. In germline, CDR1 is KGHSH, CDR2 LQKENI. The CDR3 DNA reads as TGTGCCAGCTCACCACCGTATACTTCTACAGATACGCAGTATTTT. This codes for CASSPPYTSTDTQYF.

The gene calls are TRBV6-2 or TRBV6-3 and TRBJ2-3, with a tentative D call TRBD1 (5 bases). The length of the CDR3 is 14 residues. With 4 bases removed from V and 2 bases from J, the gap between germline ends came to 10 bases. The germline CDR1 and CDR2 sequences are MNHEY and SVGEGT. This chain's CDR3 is CASSLGASTDTQYF. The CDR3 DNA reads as TGTGCCAGCAGTTTAGGGGCCTCCACAGATACGCAGTATTTT.

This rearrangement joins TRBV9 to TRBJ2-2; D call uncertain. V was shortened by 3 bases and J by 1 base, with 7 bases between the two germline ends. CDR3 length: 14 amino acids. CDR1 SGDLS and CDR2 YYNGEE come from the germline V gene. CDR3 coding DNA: TGTGCCAGCAGCGGCCTCAGGAACACCGGGGAGCTGTTTTTT. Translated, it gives CASSGLRNTGELFF.

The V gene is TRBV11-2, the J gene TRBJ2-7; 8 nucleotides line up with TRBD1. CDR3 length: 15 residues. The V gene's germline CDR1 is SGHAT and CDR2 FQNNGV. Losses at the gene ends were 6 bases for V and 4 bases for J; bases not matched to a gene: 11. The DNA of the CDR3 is TGTGCCAGCAGACCAGACAGGGGTCTTGGGTACGAGCAGTACTTC. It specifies CASRPDRGLGYEQYF.